This note documents a single TCR beta chain sequence. Its matching antigen is unknown. The DNA input per sorted-subset replicate PCR was about 180 ng, corresponding to 30,000 or so T cell genomes. Clones were sequenced by immunoSEQ multiplex PCR, and TCRdb holds only the in-frame ones, with some missing. The sample shows over a million clones, less than 99% of them seen only once. This specimen comes from a study of shared clonotypes between healthy human individuals. The CDR3 contains 16 residues. V lost 5 bases and J lost 0; bases outside the gene matches: 7. CDR1 and CDR2 (germline): MNHEY, SMNVEV (reference sequence). Notes on the study in general: It was observed that 5% to 6% of naive CD4 clonotypes were shared across a handful of donors. Sampling involved blood alone; tissue repertoires likely differ. Sequencing depth was expected to affect clonotype sharing among donors.

The chain has TRBV27 and TRBJ2-3, with 8 positions matching TRBD2. This sequence was found in a man between 25 and 39 years old in good health. The sequencing sample was made of naive CD4+ T cells sorted from blood. Described subset: CD45RA+ positively selected. The CDR3 is CASSLTGTRSTDTQYF. Here the CDR3 DNA reads TGTGCCAGCAGTCTCACCGGGACTAGAAGCACAGATACGCAGTATTTT.